This is a list of T cell receptor beta chains from one sample in a study of blood T cell repertoires in COVID-19. The assay was immunoSEQ multiplex PCR, and TCRdb's table has in-frame clones only and misses some. The data contain approximately 98,000 clones, over 75% of them seen just once; the ten biggest clones take up about 2.2%. The sequencing sample was made of peripheral blood. These receptors were obtained from a human donor in a cohort sampled during active COVID-19. Each CDR3 is given with its conserved first and last residue. A D gene is named only where the DNA matches it firmly. Size is omitted from some rows. Given values are once, few, many or a class for expanded clones.

V gene	D gene	clone size	J gene	CDR3 protein	CDR3 DNA
TRBV7-3	TRBD1	NA	TRBJ2-7	CASSLMGQGAYEQYF	TGTGCCAGCAGCTTAATGGGACAGGGAGCCTACGAGCAGTACTTC
TRBV10-3	NA	few	TRBJ1-3	CAISNTGGNTIYF	TGTGCCATCAGTAACACAGGTGGAAACACCATATATTTT
TRBV4-1	TRBD2	NA	TRBJ2-3	CASSQRLAAVTTDTQYF	TGCGCCAGCAGCCAGCGACTAGCGGCCGTCACCACAGATACGCAGTATTTT
TRBV7-9	TRBD2	few	TRBJ2-7	CASSPRGREGYEQYF	TGTGCCAGCAGCCCCCGGGGCCGGGAGGGCTACGAGCAGTACTTC
TRBV19	TRBD1	NA	TRBJ2-7	CASRSPGQVAEQYF	TGTGCCAGTAGATCTCCAGGACAGGTGGCCGAGCAGTACTTC
TRBV18	NA	NA	TRBJ1-2	CASSPISPGYGYTF	TGTGCCAGCTCGCCAATCAGCCCAGGCTATGGCTACACCTTC
TRBV7-9	TRBD1	NA	TRBJ1-2	CASSPNPGQGSYGYTF	TGTGCCAGCAGCCCCAACCCGGGACAGGGATCCTATGGCTACACCTTC
TRBV2	NA	NA	TRBJ1-1	CASSDLQGRTEAFF	TGTGCCAGCAGTGATCTTCAGGGCCGGACTGAAGCTTTCTTT
TRBV6-6	NA	NA	TRBJ2-7	CASSTGTLFYEQYF	TGTGCCAGCAGTACCGGGACTTTATTCTACGAGCAGTACTTC
TRBV6-1	TRBD1	NA	TRBJ1-1	CASSEYGTGGQNTEAFF	TGTGCCAGCAGTGAATACGGGACAGGGGGACAGAACACTGAAGCTTTCTTT
TRBV2	TRBD1	NA	TRBJ2-3	CASRTGGTDTQYF	TGTGCCAGCAGAACAGGGGGCACAGATACGCAGTATTTT
TRBV27	NA	NA	TRBJ1-5	CATGTGGNQPQHF	TGTGCCACTGGAACCGGGGGCAATCAGCCCCAGCATTTT
TRBV15	TRBD2	NA	TRBJ2-1	CATRGRGGQSGNEQFF	TGTGCCACCAGGGGGCGGGGGGGCCAGAGTGGCAATGAGCAGTTCTTC
TRBV9	TRBD1	NA	TRBJ1-5	CASSGTGYKDQPQHF	TGTGCCAGCAGCGGGACAGGGTATAAGGATCAGCCCCAGCATTTT
TRBV15	NA	once	TRBJ2-4	CATSRGDRTAKNIQYF	TGTGCCACCAGCAGGGGAGATCGGACAGCCAAAAACATTCAGTACTTC
TRBV2	NA	NA	TRBJ2-5	CASQAWGGAVETQYF	TGTGCCAGCCAAGCTTGGGGCGGGGCGGTGGAGACCCAGTACTTC
TRBV28	TRBD1	NA	TRBJ1-1	CASSSGQGWTEAFF	TGTGCCAGCAGCTCGGGACAGGGATGGACTGAAGCTTTCTTT
TRBV25-1	NA	NA	TRBJ1-2	CASSEPGGYGYTF	TGTGCCAGCAGTGAACCGGGAGGCTATGGCTACACCTTC
TRBV16	TRBD1	NA	TRBJ1-2	CASSLSGTGNGYTF	TGTGCCAGCAGCCTCTCCGGGACAGGGAATGGCTACACCTTC
TRBV19	TRBD2	NA	TRBJ2-3	CASSMRERDTQYF	TGTGCCAGTAGTATGAGGGAGCGGGACACGCAGTATTTT
TRBV29-1	TRBD2	NA	TRBJ2-3	CSVGLAGEGTDTQYF	TGCAGCGTTGGACTAGCGGGAGAGGGCACAGATACGCAGTATTTT
TRBV30	TRBD1	NA	TRBJ2-5	CAWSVQGLQTQYF	TGTGCCTGGAGTGTACAGGGGCTGCAGACCCAGTACTTC
TRBV6-5	TRBD2	NA	TRBJ2-1	CASSDGTTRKSEQFF	TGTGCCAGCTCAGACGGGACTACCCGAAAGTCGGAGCAGTTCTTC
TRBV19	TRBD1	NA	TRBJ2-7	CASSFATGATYEQYF	TGTGCCAGTAGTTTTGCTACAGGGGCTACCTACGAGCAGTACTTC
TRBV5-1	TRBD1	NA	TRBJ2-1	CASSLWTGSNEQFF	TGCGCCAGCAGCTTGTGGACAGGATCCAATGAGCAGTTCTTC
TRBV10-3	NA	once	TRBJ1-1	CAIGGSLNTEAFF	TGTGCCATCGGCGGGTCCTTGAACACTGAAGCTTTCTTT
TRBV6-6	NA	NA	TRBJ1-3	CASKNGGAQGNTIYF	TGTGCCAGCAAAAACGGGGGGGCCCAGGGAAACACCATATATTTT